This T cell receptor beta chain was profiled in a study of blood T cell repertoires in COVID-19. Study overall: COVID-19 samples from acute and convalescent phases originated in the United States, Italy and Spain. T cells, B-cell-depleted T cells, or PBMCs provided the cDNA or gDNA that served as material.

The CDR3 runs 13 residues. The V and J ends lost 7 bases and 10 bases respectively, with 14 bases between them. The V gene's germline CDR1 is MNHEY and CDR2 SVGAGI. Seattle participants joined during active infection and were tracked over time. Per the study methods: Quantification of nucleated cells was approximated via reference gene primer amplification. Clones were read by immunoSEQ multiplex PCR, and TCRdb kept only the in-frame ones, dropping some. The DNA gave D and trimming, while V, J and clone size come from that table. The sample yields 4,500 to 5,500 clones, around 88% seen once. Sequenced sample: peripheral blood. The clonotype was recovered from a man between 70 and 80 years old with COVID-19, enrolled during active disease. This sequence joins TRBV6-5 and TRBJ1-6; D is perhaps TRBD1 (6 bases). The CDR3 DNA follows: TGTGCCAGCATGGGCCAGGGGTGGTCACCCCTCCACTTT. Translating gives CASMGQGWSPLHF.